This paragraph covers one T cell receptor (beta chain) sequence. The antigen is undetermined. This sample stems from a study of response to subunit inactivated influenza vaccine. Each CDR3 protein is one row after TCRdb ran MiXCR on the RT-PCR reads. The sample has 550,000 to 800,000 distinct CDR3 sequences; about 15% are singletons. Study-level findings and limits: The study's authors posited that every seasonal influenza vaccination enlists few new T cells.

CDR3 size: 14 residues. Germline V gives CDR1 DFQATT, CDR2 SNEGSKA (reference sequence). V lost 5 bases, J lost 1 base, and 12 bases lay in between. This material consisted of PBMCs from blood, taken less than 15 days before vaccination. The receptor's source is a man aged 45 to 65 who received an inactivated influenza vaccine. The gene calls are TRBV20-1 and TRBJ2-1; D is ambiguous. CDR3 DNA sequence: TGCAGTGCTCTTCCTAGTTGGTCCTACAATGAGCAGTTCTTC. Amino acids: CSALPSWSYNEQFF.